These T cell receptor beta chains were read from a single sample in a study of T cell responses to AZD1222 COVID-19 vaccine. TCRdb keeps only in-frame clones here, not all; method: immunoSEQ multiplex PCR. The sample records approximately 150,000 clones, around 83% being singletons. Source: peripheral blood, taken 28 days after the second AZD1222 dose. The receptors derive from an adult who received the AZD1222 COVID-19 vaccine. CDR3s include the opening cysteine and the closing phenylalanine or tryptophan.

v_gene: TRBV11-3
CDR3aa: CASSLEGSSYEQYF

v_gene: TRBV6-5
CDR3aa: CASSYGQGGTGELFF

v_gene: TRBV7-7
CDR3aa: CASSSGGEQYF

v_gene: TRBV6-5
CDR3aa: CASSPDSRYGYTF

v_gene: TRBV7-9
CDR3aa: CASSPPWEHYGYTF

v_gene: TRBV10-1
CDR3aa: CASSESGTGYGYTF

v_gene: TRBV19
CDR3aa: CASSKTGTGNYGYTF

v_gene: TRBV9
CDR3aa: CASSPRVVGTDTQYF

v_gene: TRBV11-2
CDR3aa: CASSGGTGELFF

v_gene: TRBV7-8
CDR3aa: CASSSRDRGNEQYF

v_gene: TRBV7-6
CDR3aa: CASSLVGQGSHEKLFF

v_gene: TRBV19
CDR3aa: CASSKERPSSYNSPLHF

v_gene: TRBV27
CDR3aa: CASSLDRSRNQPQHF

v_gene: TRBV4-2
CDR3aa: CASSPSPGTGGANVLTF

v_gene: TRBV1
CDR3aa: CTSSPGSGQETQYF

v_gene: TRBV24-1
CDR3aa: CATSDKLDTGELFF

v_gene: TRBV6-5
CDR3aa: CASSYSMFGSYEQYF

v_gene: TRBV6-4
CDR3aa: CASSEEAGGYNEQFF

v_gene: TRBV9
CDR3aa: CASSETGTYGYTF

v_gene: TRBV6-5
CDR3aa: CASSPGTTGNTIYF

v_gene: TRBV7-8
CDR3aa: CASSFGGWVESSYEQYF

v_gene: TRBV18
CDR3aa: CASSPRVGSNTGELFF

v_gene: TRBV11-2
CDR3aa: CASSLISLGLSYEQYF

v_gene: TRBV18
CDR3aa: CASSSQGQGGNTIYF

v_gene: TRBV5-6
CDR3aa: CASSNLQGGQPQHF

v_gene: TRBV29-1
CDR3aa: CSVEGAFGANVLTF

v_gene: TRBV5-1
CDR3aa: CASSLGQGAGIEQYF

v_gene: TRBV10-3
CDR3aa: CAIRGDAGPNTEAFF

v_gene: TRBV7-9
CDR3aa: CASSPPGQGDSPLHF

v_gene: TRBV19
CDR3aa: CASSPLISEGTDTQYF

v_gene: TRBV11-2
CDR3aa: CASSLVGGGQTDTQYF

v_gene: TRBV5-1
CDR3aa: CASTSNSVLSYNEQFF

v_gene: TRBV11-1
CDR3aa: CASSLAPGVEQYF

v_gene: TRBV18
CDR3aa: CASSPDRGNTEAFF

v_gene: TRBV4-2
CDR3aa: CASSLNREITGNTIYF

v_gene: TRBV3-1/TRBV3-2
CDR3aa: CASTQAGAQETQYF

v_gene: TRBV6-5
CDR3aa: CASSPEGGSGNTIYF

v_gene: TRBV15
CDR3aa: CATSRAGETQYF

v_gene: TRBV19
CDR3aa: CASSALGDTQYF

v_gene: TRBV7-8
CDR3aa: CASSPGADQDTQYF

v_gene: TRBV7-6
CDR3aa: CASSRDRGVTEAFF

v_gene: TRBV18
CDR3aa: CASSPPEGLETQYF

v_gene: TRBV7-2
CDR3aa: CASSLGRTATFF

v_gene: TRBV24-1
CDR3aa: CATSDFKGGWGTNEKLFF

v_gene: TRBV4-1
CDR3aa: CASSHSELLYEQYF

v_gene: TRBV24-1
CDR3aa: CATSGQTDSYEQYF

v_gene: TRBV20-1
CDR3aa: CSAPGVYEQYF

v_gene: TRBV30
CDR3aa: CAWSLGSSYNEQFF

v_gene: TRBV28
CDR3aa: CASETVGGSYNEQFF

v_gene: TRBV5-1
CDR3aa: CASSPGPQETQYF

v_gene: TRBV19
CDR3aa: CASSPAAGGIGELFF